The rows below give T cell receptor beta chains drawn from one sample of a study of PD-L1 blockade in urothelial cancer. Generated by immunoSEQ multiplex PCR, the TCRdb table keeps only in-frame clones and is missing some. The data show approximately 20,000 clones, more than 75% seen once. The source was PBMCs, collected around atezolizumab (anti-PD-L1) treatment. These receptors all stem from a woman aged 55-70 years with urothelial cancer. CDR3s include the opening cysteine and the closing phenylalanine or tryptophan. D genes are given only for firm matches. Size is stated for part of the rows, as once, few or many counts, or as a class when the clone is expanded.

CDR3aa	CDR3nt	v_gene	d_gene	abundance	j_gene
CAKAGGGYETQYF	TGTGCAAAAGCAGGAGGGGGCTATGAGACCCAGTACTTC	TRBV21-1	.	.	TRBJ2-5
CASSQRLAGVTDTQYF	TGTGCCAGCAGCCAGCGGCTAGCGGGGGTCACAGATACGCAGTATTTT	TRBV5-4	TRBD2	.	TRBJ2-3
CASSLERTGPYEQYF	TGTGCCAGCAGCTTAGAGCGGACAGGACCCTACGAGCAGTACTTC	TRBV7-8	TRBD1	.	TRBJ2-7
CASSQVRLAGQETQYF	TGCGCCAGCAGCCAAGTCCGACTAGCGGGACAAGAGACCCAGTACTTC	TRBV4-1	TRBD2	.	TRBJ2-5
CASSASNVVVRTYEQYF	TGTGCCAGCAGCGCGTCGAACGTGGTAGTGAGAACCTACGAGCAGTACTTC	TRBV11-2	.	.	TRBJ2-7
CASSLNIGRPNNEQFF	TGTGCCAGCAGTTTGAATATCGGGAGGCCAAATAATGAGCAGTTCTTC	TRBV28	TRBD2	.	TRBJ2-1
CASSIGLAGLYEQYF	TGTGCCAGTAGTATAGGGCTAGCGGGACTCTACGAGCAGTACTTC	TRBV19	TRBD2	.	TRBJ2-7
CASTQDRGGTGELFF	TGTGCCAGTACCCAGGACAGGGGGGGGACCGGGGAGCTGTTTTTT	TRBV19	TRBD1	.	TRBJ2-2
CASSLARQGRIYEQYF	TGTGCCAGCAGCTTGGCCCGACAGGGGAGAATCTACGAGCAGTACTTC	TRBV5-5	TRBD1	few	TRBJ2-7
CASSPLPGARHTDTQYF	TGTGCCAGCTCACCACTGCCTGGGGCGCGCCACACAGATACGCAGTATTTT	TRBV18	.	.	TRBJ2-3
CASSEAGRDNIQYF	TGTGCCAGCAGTGAAGCAGGGCGGGATAACATTCAGTACTTC	TRBV25-1	.	.	TRBJ2-4